A single sample is the source of the 20 T cell receptor beta chains below, sequenced in a study of blood T cell repertoires in COVID-19. Clones were read by immunoSEQ multiplex PCR, and TCRdb kept only the in-frame ones, dropping some. The sample lists a few hundred thousand clones; roughly 85% were seen once. The sample consisted of PBMCs or T cells enriched from blood (not recorded which). These receptor sequences come from a woman aged 25-40 years who had recovered from COVID-19.

J is TRBJ1-4 and V is TRBV4-1; the D is unclear. Looked up from germline, CDR1 is MGHRA and CDR2 is YSYEKL. Trimming removed 3 bases at V and 6 bases at J, with 14 bases between. CDR3 length: 15 amino acids. Written as DNA, the CDR3 is TGCGCCAGCAGCCAGGTTGTCTCGAGGGATGAAAAACTGTTTTTT. This codes for CASSQVVSRDEKLFF.

The chain links TRBV20-1 to TRBJ2-4; 8 nucleotides match TRBD1. CDR3 size: 14 residues. CDR1 DFQATT and CDR2 SNEGSKA come from the germline V gene (reference sequence). V was clipped by 3 bases and J by 11 bases; unmatched bases: 12. DNA for the CDR3: TGCAGTGCTAGTCCGAGGACAGGGCCCACCGTTCAGTACTTC. Protein sequence: CSASPRTGPTVQYF.

As DNA, the CDR3 is TGTGCCAGCGGACAGGGATTCTCTGGGGCCAACGTCCTGACTTTC. This sequence encodes CASGQGFSGANVLTF. The chain uses TRBV19 and TRBJ2-6, with 8 bases identical to TRBD1. Germline CDR1 and CDR2: LNHDA and SQIVND (reference sequence). With 9 bases clipped from V and 0 bases from J, the junction kept 4 bases outside the gene matches. The CDR3 totals 15 residues.

The chain combines TRBV19 with TRBJ2-3, with 9 positions matching TRBD1. The V and J ends lost 3 bases and 3 bases, in that order; junction bases with no gene match: 4. CDR1 and CDR2 (germline): LNHDA, SQIVND (reference sequence). There are 15 residues in the CDR3. CDR3 region: CASSMDRGVTDTQYF. The CDR3 DNA sequence: TGTGCCAGTAGTATGGACAGGGGAGTGACAGATACGCAGTATTTT.

The V call is TRBV5-4, the J call TRBJ2-2; possible D gene TRBD2, 6 bases. Per germline, CDR1 SGHNT and CDR2 YYREEE (reference sequence). This CDR3 spans 14 amino acids. V was clipped by 4 bases and J by 7 bases, with 14 bases between them. CDR3 protein: CASSGNTRGGELFF. CDR3 DNA sequence: TGTGCCAGCAGCGGAAATACGCGGGGCGGGGAGCTGTTTTTT.

V and J are TRBV30 and TRBJ1-5; 7 bases fit TRBD1. Germline V gene sequence: CDR1 GTSNPN, CDR2 SVGIG (reference sequence). Trimming at V came to 6 bases and at J to 1 base, leaving 3 bases not matched to a gene. The CDR3 totals 13 residues. CDR3 protein: CACRGESNQPQHF. The CDR3 nucleotides are TGTGCCTGCAGGGGGGAGAGCAATCAGCCCCAGCATTTT.

This chain joins TRBV24-1 and TRBJ2-2; D is uncertain. V dropped 1 base and J dropped 7 bases, with 6 bases sitting between them. Germline assignment: CDR1 KGHDR and CDR2 SFDVKD. CDR3 length equals 13 residues. CDR3 amino acids: CATSDLAGGELFF. The CDR3 DNA follows: TGTGCCACCAGTGATTTAGCCGGCGGGGAGCTGTTTTTT.

The genes are TRBV12-5 and TRBJ2-7; the match to TRBD1 covers 10 bases. Germline CDR1 reads LGHNT; CDR2 reads FRNRAP. V trimming: 0 bases; J trimming: 3 bases; junction bases outside the gene matches: 2. CDR3 length: 15 amino acids. In DNA, the CDR3 is TGTGCTAGTGGTTTGGTACGGGACAGGGGCTACGAGCAGTACTTC. Its protein is CASGLVRDRGYEQYF.

The chain uses TRBV9 and TRBJ1-2, with no clear D. Per the germline V gene, CDR1 is SGDLS and CDR2 is YYNGEE. The V and J ends lost 4 bases and 1 base respectively, with 5 bases between them. The CDR3 loop spans 12 amino acids. CDR3 region: CASSPSNYGYTF. In nucleotides, the CDR3 is TGTGCCAGCAGCCCCAGTAACTATGGCTACACCTTC.

The V and J genes are TRBV4-3 and TRBJ1-6; D perhaps matches TRBD1 (6 bases). Trimming cost V 1 base and J 4 bases, with 17 bases left between them. This CDR3 region has 18 residues. Germline CDR1 reads LGHNA; CDR2 reads YSLEER. The CDR3 protein is CASSQVVTGRGYNSPLHF. The CDR3 DNA reads as TGCGCCAGCAGCCAAGTAGTAACCGGGAGGGGGTATAATTCACCCCTCCACTTT.

This chain links TRBV10-3 with TRBJ2-5, with D perhaps TRBD1 (6 bases). Germline CDR1 ENHRY, CDR2 SYGVKD. Trimming removed 6 bases at V and 3 bases at J, with 11 bases between. This CDR3 comprises 13 residues. CDR3 DNA: TGTGCCATCAGGACAGGAGTAAAAGAGACCCAGTACTTC. Translated: CAIRTGVKETQYF.

The chain joins TRBV7-9 to TRBJ2-5; TRBD2 matches 8 bases. Looked up from germline, CDR1 is SEHNR and CDR2 is FQNEAQ (reference sequence). There are 15 residues in the CDR3. With V trimmed by 4 bases and J by 0 bases, 4 bases remained unmatched. The CDR3 bases are TGTGCCAGCAGCTACGTAGCGGGGTACCAAGAGACCCAGTACTTC. Its protein product is CASSYVAGYQETQYF.

This clone was counted only a few times. The rearrangement links TRBV27 to TRBJ1-1, with 8 nucleotides matching TRBD1. The V gene's germline CDR1 is MNHEY and CDR2 SMNVEV (reference sequence). This CDR3 comprises 12 residues. With V trimmed by 6 bases and J by 5 bases, 2 bases remained unmatched. CDR3 bases: TGTGCCAGCAGACAGGGGGGAACTGAAGCTTTCTTT. This codes for CASRQGGTEAFF.

The genes are TRBV19 and TRBJ2-2; 11 bases are shared with TRBD1. The CDR3 is made up of 14 amino acids. With V trimmed by 9 bases and J by 4 bases, 4 bases remained unmatched. From germline, CDR1 is LNHDA and CDR2 SQIVND (reference sequence). CDR3 nucleotide sequence: TGTGCCAGCGGGACAGGGGGAGTCACCGGGGAGCTGTTTTTT. Translation: CASGTGGVTGELFF.

In this sample, this clone turned up once. This rearrangement joins TRBV12-5 to TRBJ2-7; TRBD1 matches 8 bases. Germline V CDR1 and CDR2: LGHNT, FRNRAP. After removal of 0 bases from V and 5 bases from J, the junction contained 9 bases not matched to a gene. The CDR3 covers 16 residues. The CDR3 region is CASGLVLGRGRHEQYF. The CDR3 DNA reads TGTGCTAGTGGTTTGGTACTGGGCAGGGGGCGGCACGAGCAGTACTTC. Based on the CDR3 plus reference TRBV12-5 and TRBJ2-7, the full variable domain is DARVTQTPRHKVTEMGQEVTMRCQPILGHNTVFWYRQTMMQGLELLAYFRNRAPLDDSGMPKDRFSAEMPDATLATLKIQPSEPRDSAVYFCASGLVLGRGRHEQYFGPGTRLTVT.

The chain recombines TRBV19 with TRBJ1-2, with 9 nucleotides matching TRBD1. Per the germline V gene, CDR1 is LNHDA and CDR2 is SQIVND (reference sequence). V lost 7 bases, J lost 8 bases, and 8 bases stayed unmatched. The CDR3 sequence is 13 residues long. The CDR3 protein is CASTRGQGDGYTF. The CDR3 DNA is TGTGCCAGTACCCGGGGACAGGGTGACGGCTACACCTTC.

V and J are TRBV18 and TRBJ2-1, with D perhaps TRBD2 (7 bases). Deletions cut 3 bases from V and 9 bases from J, with 15 bases between. The CDR3 extends over 14 amino acids. Per germline, CDR1 KGHSH and CDR2 LQKENI. CDR3 loop: CASSPSGGRGEQFF. CDR3 in DNA: TGTGCCAGCTCACCTTCGGGGGGCCGGGGTGAGCAGTTCTTC.

This clone came up a few times. The chain uses TRBV27 and TRBJ1-1; no clear D gene. The CDR3 is 13 residues long. The V gene's germline CDR1 is MNHEY and CDR2 SMNVEV (reference sequence). Trimming shortened V by 5 bases and J by 4 bases, and 11 bases separated the two germline ends. The chain's CDR3 is CASSPRSGTEAFF. CDR3 coding DNA: TGTGCCAGCAGTCCTAGGAGCGGCACTGAAGCTTTCTTT.

This clone was counted a few times. CDR3 protein: CAHSRGRVAFF. CDR3 in DNA: TGTGCCCACTCGAGGGGGCGGGTAGCTTTCTTT. V is TRBV30 and J is TRBJ1-1; 7 bases match TRBD1. Germline V gene data show CDR1 as GTSNPN and CDR2 as SVGIG (reference sequence). J was trimmed by 10 bases and V by 8 bases; bases with no gene match: 10. The CDR3 sequence is 11 residues long.

This sequence joins TRBV7-8 and TRBJ1-5; 8 positions agree with TRBD1. The CDR3 covers 16 residues. CDR1 is SGHVS and CDR2 is FQNEAQ in the germline V gene. J lost 8 bases, V lost 1 base, and 10 bases had no gene match. The CDR3 sequence: CASSLVGKQGGEPQHF. The DNA for the CDR3 is TGTGCCAGCAGCTTAGTCGGGAAACAGGGGGGGGAGCCCCAGCATTTT. The entire variable domain, with the rest obtained from reference TRBV7-8 and TRBJ1-5, is as follows: GAGVSQSPRYKVAKRGQDVALRCDPISGHVSLFWYQQALGQGPEFLTYFQNEAQLDKSGLPSDRFFAERPEGSVSTLKIQRTQQEDSAVYLCASSLVGKQGGEPQHFGDGTRLSIL.